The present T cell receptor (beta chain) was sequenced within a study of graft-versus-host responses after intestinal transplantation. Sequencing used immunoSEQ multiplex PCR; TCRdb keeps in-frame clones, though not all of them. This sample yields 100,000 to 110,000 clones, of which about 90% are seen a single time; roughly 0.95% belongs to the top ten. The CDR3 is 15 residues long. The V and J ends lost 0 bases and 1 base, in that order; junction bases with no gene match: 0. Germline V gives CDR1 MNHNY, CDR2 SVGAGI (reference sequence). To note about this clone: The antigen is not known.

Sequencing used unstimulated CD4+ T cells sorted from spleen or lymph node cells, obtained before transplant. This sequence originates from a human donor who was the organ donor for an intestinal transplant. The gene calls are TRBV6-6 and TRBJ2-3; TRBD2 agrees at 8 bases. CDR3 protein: CASSYSRGGTDTQYF. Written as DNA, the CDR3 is TGTGCCAGCAGTTACTCGCGGGGGGGCACAGATACGCAGTATTTT.